These T cell receptor beta chains were read from a single sample in a study of PD-1 blockade in classical Hodgkin lymphoma. Clones were sequenced by immunoSEQ multiplex PCR, and TCRdb holds only the in-frame ones, with some missing. The sample has 55,000 to 80,000 clones, under 95% seen once. The material sequenced was peripheral blood mononuclear cells (PBMCs), taken at baseline. All receptors derive from a human donor with classical Hodgkin lymphoma. Both conserved end residues are part of each CDR3.

>TRBJ2-2|TRBV7-9
CASRQGNTGELFF
>TRBJ2-2|TRBV6-4
CASSDSTETGELFF
>TRBJ2-3|TRBV27
CASSPGTGVVDTQYF
>TRBJ2-1|TRBV7-3
CASSLFLGGTSFNEQFF
>TRBJ2-7|TRBV28
CASSSVRGRSEQYF
>TRBJ2-2|TRBV7-3
CASSHRKNTGELFF
>TRBJ2-1|TRBV7-2
CASSFSGGAYNEQFF
>TRBJ2-6|TRBV2
CASTDLPAAISGANVLTF
>TRBJ1-1|TRBV6-8
CASSYRGVNLNTEAFF
>TRBJ1-6|TRBV7-2
CASSGDSYNSPLHF